The 10 T cell receptor beta chains below were found in one sample sequenced in a study of blood T cell repertoires in COVID-19. Sequencing was performed with immunoSEQ multiplex PCR; in TCRdb, only in-frame clones are kept and a portion is missing. The data show roughly 62,000 clones, 78% seen once. The sequenced sample was peripheral blood. The receptors here all came from a human donor in a cohort sampled during active COVID-19.

This clone was detected only once. The chain links TRBV19 to TRBJ2-6, with D perhaps TRBD1 (5 bases). Looked up from germline, CDR1 is LNHDA and CDR2 is SQIVND (reference sequence). The germline V and J ends were trimmed by 11 bases and 4 bases, with 21 bases remaining between them. The CDR3 has 16 residues. The CDR3 loop is CASQGLGLEGANVLTF. The CDR3 DNA is TGTGCCTCCCAGGGTTTGGGTCTAGAAGGGGCCAACGTCCTGACTTTC.

The chain links TRBV29-1 to TRBJ2-3; D is possibly TRBD2 (5 bases). The V gene lost 3 bases and the J gene lost 2 bases, with 6 bases spanning the gap. The CDR3 has 12 amino acids. CDR1 is SQVTM, CDR2 ANQGSEA, per germline. CDR3 DNA: TGCAGCGTTGACGGGAACACAGATACGCAGTATTTT. Protein product: CSVDGNTDTQYF.

The rearrangement links TRBV5-1 to TRBJ1-5, with D unresolved. The CDR3 extends over 13 amino acids. V was pared by 0 bases and J by 4 bases, with 5 bases between. Germline V gives CDR1 SGHRS, CDR2 YFSETQ. The CDR3 region has the DNA TGCGCCAGCAGCTTGGACGGTAATCAGCCCCAGCATTTT. Amino acids: CASSLDGNQPQHF.

The chain recombines TRBV11-2 with TRBJ2-1, with TRBD2 identical over 9 bases. The CDR3 has 15 amino acids. V was pared by 8 bases and J by 3 bases, with 8 bases of the junction left unmatched. CDR1 is SGHAT, CDR2 FQNNGV, per germline. DNA for the CDR3: TGTGCCAGCCGGAGCGGGGGGCCCCACTACAATGAGCAGTTCTTC. Protein sequence: CASRSGGPHYNEQFF.

The J gene is TRBJ1-5, the V gene TRBV9, with TRBD1 matching over 7 bases. After removal of 3 bases from V and 1 base from J, the junction contained 4 bases not matched to a gene. The CDR3 spans 15 residues. Germline CDR1 and CDR2: SGDLS and YYNGEE. CDR3 sequence reads: CASSAEGQSNQPQHF. Written as DNA, the CDR3 is TGTGCCAGCAGCGCTGAGGGACAGAGCAATCAGCCCCAGCATTTT.

Notes on this clone: At one end the junction does not follow the germline gene, possibly because of a read error. In DNA form, the CDR3 reads TGTGCTAGCAGCTCCGACAGCTCGACCTACAATGAGCAGTTCTTC. Protein: CASSSDSSTYNEQFF. The chain carries TRBV7-7 and TRBJ2-1, with a weak D call TRBD1 (5 bases). CDR3 size: 15 residues. The germline V gene encodes CDR1 SSHAT and CDR2 FNYEAQ (reference sequence).

The chain joins TRBV5-6 to TRBJ1-1; D remains ambiguous. CDR3 length: 15 amino acids. Trimming took 8 bases from V and 0 from J, leaving 17 bases between them. Per germline, CDR1 SGHDT and CDR2 YYEEEE. The CDR3 reads CARSSDGGMNTEAFF. Written as DNA, the CDR3 is TGTGCCAGGTCGTCAGACGGAGGGATGAACACTGAAGCTTTCTTT.

The chain is built from TRBV11-3 and TRBJ1-1; D perhaps matches TRBD1 (6 bases). V shed 5 bases and J shed 6 bases, with 7 bases lying between them. The CDR3 spans 11 residues. Germline lookup yields CDR1 SGHNT and CDR2 YENEEA. The CDR3 bases are TGTGCCAGCAGCACAGGGTCTGAAGCTTTCTTT. It codes for CASSTGSEAFF.

The chain is built from TRBV18 and TRBJ2-4; TRBD1 matches 7 bases. The CDR3 has 16 amino acids. Germline V CDR1 and CDR2: KGHSH, LQKENI. Germline trimming cut 3 bases from V and 0 bases from J; bases unmatched to any gene: 5. The CDR3 sequence is CASSPLRQGAKNIQYF. The CDR3 DNA sequence: TGTGCCAGCTCACCCCTTAGACAGGGAGCCAAAAACATTCAGTACTTC.

This clone was seen more than once but under ten times. The V and J genes are TRBV19 and TRBJ2-6; D unresolved. This CDR3 comprises 14 residues. Trimming pared 3 bases from V and 6 bases from J, leaving 9 bases between. Germline CDR1 LNHDA, CDR2 SQIVND (reference sequence). In DNA, the CDR3 is TGTGCCAGTAGTATGACTTACCCGGCCAACGTCCTGACTTTC. Residues: CASSMTYPANVLTF.